In this sample, the clone carrying this T cell receptor beta chain turned up a few times. Its antigen is undetermined. MiXCR, run by TCRdb on the reads, gives a single entry per CDR3 protein. The table includes 700,000 to 950,000 distinct CDR3 sequences, around a third detected once. The source of the sample is a study of T cell repertoires in cytomegalovirus infection. In the study overall: Alongside well-studied HLA-B-restricted CMV epitopes, recently identified HLA-C-restricted CMV epitopes were also used. Public TCR beta signatures marked donors with CMV infection and the matching HLA. General study results and limits: Pooled public TCR beta family frequency picked out CMV carriers with the relevant HLA. Across the ex vivo response, the dominant clonotypes were HLA-C-restricted CMV-specific TCR beta clonotypes.

V shed 4 bases and J 2 bases; nucleotides not matched to a gene: 12. The CDR3 loop spans 18 amino acids. Per germline, CDR1 SGHVS and CDR2 FNYEAQ. This chain connects TRBV7-6 to TRBJ1-2, with 11 bases aligning to TRBD1. The sample here was cultured CD8+ T cells from PBMCs, taken from culture after CMV antigen stimulation. This TCR was recovered from a human donor in good health (CMV status not recorded). Some clones in this sample may be carry-over from other donors' samples. Here the CDR3 DNA reads TGTGCCAGCAGCTCCCCCGGGACAGGGGGAGTAGCAAACTATGGCTACACCTTC. Translation gives CASSSPGTGGVANYGYTF. Together with reference TRBV7-6 and TRBJ1-2, the CDR3 gives the full variable domain: GAGVSQSPRYKVTKRGQDVALRCDPISGHVSLYWYRQALGQGPEFLTYFNYEAQQDKSGLPNDRFSAERPEGSISTLTIQRTEQRDSAMYRCASSSPGTGGVANYGYTFGSGTRLTVV.